Reported below is one T cell receptor beta chain. Its antigen is unknown. The germline V gene encodes CDR1 SGHNT and CDR2 YYREEE (reference sequence). V shed 4 bases and J shed 1 base, with 6 bases lying between them. The CDR3 covers 13 residues. The data originate from a study of cytomegalovirus exposure and HLA in healthy donors. In the PCR, 60 Vbeta and 13 Jbeta primers were used. TCRdb's table, derived via immunoSEQ multiplex PCR, lists solely in-frame clones and lacks some. The data hold a few hundred thousand clones, with 85% to 95% observed a single time. Study-level results: A prior analysis recorded that most TCR beta V segments were productive about 90% or about 30% of the time. When a later analysis compared HLA-associated TCR beta chains with equally common others, the HLA-associated chains turned out to be more clonally expanded and to have lower generation probabilities.

V and J are TRBV5-4 and TRBJ1-3; D is uncertain. The sequence was obtained from a girl aged 2-10 years in good health and CMV-seronegative. The sample consisted of PBMCs. Written as DNA, the CDR3 is TGTGCCAGCAGCCTGGTATCTGGAAACACCATATATTTT. The encoded protein is CASSLVSGNTIYF.